The 26 T cell receptor beta chains presented below share a single source sample, sequenced in a study of TIL therapy for anti-PD-1-resistant metastatic lung cancer. The libraries were made with immunoSEQ v3. Some clones are missing from TCRdb's copy, which holds only in-frame ones; the method was immunoSEQ multiplex PCR. The table includes roughly 17,000 clones, roughly 70% detected once. Indicated time point: pre-treatment sample, taken before nivolumab and TIL therapy. The starting material was blood, obtained at baseline. The receptors derive from a person aged 25 to 85 with non-small cell lung cancer.

This chain links TRBV6-6 with TRBJ1-1; D is uncertain. V shed 3 bases and J shed 8 bases, with 10 bases lying between them. The CDR3 is made up of 12 amino acids. Germline V gene lookup returns CDR1 MNHNY and CDR2 SVGAGI (reference sequence). The CDR3 coding sequence is TGTGCCAGCAGTTATGAGGGTCGGGAAGCTTTCTTT. This codes for CASSYEGREAFF.

This clone was seen a single time. The chain couples TRBV29-1 to TRBJ2-3, with D maybe TRBD1 (5 bases). This CDR3 is 14 amino acids long. Per germline, CDR1 SQVTM and CDR2 ANQGSEA. The V and J ends lost 4 bases and 4 bases respectively, with 15 bases between them. CDR3 DNA: TGCAGCGTTGCAGAAGGGGTGGATGCAGATACGCAGTATTTT. Protein product: CSVAEGVDADTQYF.

V and J are TRBV6-6 and TRBJ2-3, with 12 bases that match TRBD2. CDR1 MNHNY and CDR2 SVGAGI come from the germline V gene (reference sequence). CDR3 length: 16 residues. Trimming cost V 6 bases and J 4 bases; bases outside gene matches: 8. CDR3 DNA: TGTGCCAGCAGGAGACTAGCGGGGGAAAACGCAGATACGCAGTATTTT. As protein: CASRRLAGENADTQYF.

The chain has TRBV2 and TRBJ1-4; TRBD1 aligns across 8 bases. Germline V CDR1 and CDR2: SNHLY, FYNNEI. V trimming: 6 bases; J trimming: 6 bases; junction bases outside the gene matches: 9. CDR3 length: 15 amino acids. The CDR3 here is CASRGWGQDYEKLFF. CDR3 nucleotide sequence: TGTGCCAGCAGAGGTTGGGGACAGGATTATGAAAAACTGTTTTTT. Complete variable domain (other parts from reference TRBV2 and TRBJ1-4): EPEVTQTPSHQVTQMGQEVILRCVPISNHLYFYWYRQILGQKVEFLVSFYNNEISEKSEIFDDQFSVERPDGSNFTLKIRSTKLEDSAMYFCASRGWGQDYEKLFFGSGTQLSVL.

The V and J genes are TRBV2 and TRBJ2-7, with 9 bases identical to TRBD1. The CDR3 has 13 amino acids. Germline V lookup: CDR1 SNHLY, CDR2 FYNNEI. In nucleotides, the CDR3 is TGTGTACATAACAGGGGGCGAGGCTACGAGCAGTACTTC. Amino acid sequence: CVHNRGRGYEQYF.

The chain is built from TRBV10-3 and TRBJ1-1; 7 nucleotides line up with TRBD1. The CDR3 has 13 amino acids. Germline trimming cut 7 bases from V and 9 bases from J; bases unmatched to any gene: 11. Germline CDR1 ENHRY, CDR2 SYGVKD. DNA for the CDR3: TGTGCCATCACAGCCCCCATGACAGGGCAAGCTTTCTTT. Translating gives CAITAPMTGQAFF.

The chain employs TRBV19 and TRBJ2-1, with TRBD2 identical over 14 bases. Trimming at V came to 3 bases and at J to 6 bases, leaving 1 base not matched to a gene. CDR1 and CDR2 from the germline V gene are LNHDA and SQIVND (reference sequence). The CDR3 is made up of 15 amino acids. The CDR3 region is CASSIGTSGGNEQFF. CDR3 in DNA: TGTGCCAGTAGTATTGGGACTAGCGGGGGCAATGAGCAGTTCTTC.

This clone was seen once. This sequence joins TRBV2 and TRBJ1-2, with 7 bases matching TRBD1. V shed 4 bases and J 2 bases; nucleotides not matched to a gene: 10. Germline V gene data show CDR1 as SNHLY and CDR2 as FYNNEI. This CDR3 contains 16 residues. DNA for the CDR3: TGTGCCAGCAGTGGTACCCGGGACAGACGAAACTATGGCTACACCTTC. Protein product: CASSGTRDRRNYGYTF.

The gene calls are TRBV11-3 and TRBJ2-1, with D maybe TRBD2 (6 bases). V was shortened by 5 bases and J by 10 bases, with 15 bases between the two germline ends. This CDR3 contains 13 residues. Germline V lookup: CDR1 SGHNT, CDR2 YENEEA. In nucleotides, the CDR3 is TGTGCCAGCAGCCGAACCCGGGACTCAGAGCAGTTCTTC. Its protein product is CASSRTRDSEQFF.

The rearrangement joins TRBV4-2 to TRBJ2-1, with D maybe TRBD1 (5 bases). The CDR3 sequence is 15 residues long. The V gene's germline CDR1 is LGHNA and CDR2 YNFKEQ. V was pared by 1 base and J by 5 bases, with 12 bases between. The CDR3 here is CASSQGMGLDNEQFF. For the CDR3, the DNA is TGTGCCAGCAGCCAAGGGATGGGGCTTGACAATGAGCAGTTCTTC.

The CDR3 DNA sequence: TGCGCCAGCAGCCCGCAAACCGGTCAGCCACTATATGGCTACACCTTC. Protein product: CASSPQTGQPLYGYTF. The chain carries TRBV4-1 and TRBJ1-2; D is unclear. V shed 4 bases and J shed 5 bases, with 20 bases lying between them. CDR3 length: 16 amino acids. Per germline, CDR1 MGHRA and CDR2 YSYEKL.

The rearrangement uses TRBV4-1 and TRBJ2-7; 14 bases agree with TRBD2. Losses at the gene ends were 3 bases for V and 7 bases for J; bases not matched to a gene: 14. The germline V gene has CDR1 MGHRA and CDR2 YSYEKL. The CDR3 covers 18 residues. In DNA, the CDR3 is TGCGCCAGCAGCCACCGACTAGCGGGAGGGCGTACCGAATGGGAGCAGTACTTC. Protein product: CASSHRLAGGRTEWEQYF.

This chain joins TRBV7-6 and TRBJ2-3, with no clear D. The V end lost 4 bases, the J end lost 0 bases, and 17 bases lay between the germline ends. The CDR3 extends over 17 amino acids. Per germline, CDR1 SGHVS and CDR2 FNYEAQ. CDR3 residues: CASSSLLVATSTDTQYF. The CDR3 bases are TGTGCCAGCAGCTCCCTCCTTGTGGCTACTAGCACAGATACGCAGTATTTT.

This clone came up a few times. V and J are TRBV9 and TRBJ1-2; 8 bases are a match to TRBD1. Germline CDR1 is SGDLS and CDR2 is YYNGEE. V shed 4 bases, J shed 6 bases, and the junction held 14 bases outside the gene matches. The CDR3 length is 16 residues. The CDR3 sequence is CASSSRTGMDADGYTF. CDR3 coding DNA: TGTGCCAGCAGCTCAAGGACAGGGATGGACGCGGATGGCTACACCTTC.

The sample holds one count of this clone. The chain has TRBV9 and TRBJ1-5, with D possibly being TRBD1 (5 bases). The V end was cut by 6 bases, the J end by 3 bases, with 22 bases between. The length of the CDR3 is 17 residues. CDR1 SGDLS and CDR2 YYNGEE come from the germline V gene. DNA for the CDR3: TGTGCCAGCAACCAGGGCCCGTCCCCTGGGATCAATCAGCCCCAGCATTTT. The encoded protein is CASNQGPSPGINQPQHF.

On this clone itself: Different DNA sequences within this sample yield the same CDR3. The rearrangement uses TRBV9 and TRBJ2-1; 9 nucleotides line up with TRBD2. Trimming at V came to 4 bases and at J to 7 bases, leaving 12 bases not matched to a gene. The CDR3 length is 16 residues. Looked up from germline, CDR1 is SGDLS and CDR2 is YYNGEE. CDR3 coding DNA: TGTGCCAGCAGCCCCAGTCTGCGGGGGGGCTGGAATGAGCAGTTCTTC. It codes for CASSPSLRGGWNEQFF.

The chain uses TRBV6-5 and TRBJ1-6; D gene ambiguous. Germline CDR1 and CDR2: MNHEY and SVGAGI. This CDR3 has 13 residues. Trimming removed 6 bases from V and 8 bases from J, with 11 bases in between. CDR3: CASSRYSDSPLHF. The CDR3, as DNA: TGTGCCAGCAGCCGATATAGTGATTCACCCCTCCACTTT.

The genes are TRBV15 and TRBJ1-3; no firm D call. The V and J ends lost 1 base and 3 bases respectively, with 19 bases between them. Germline V gene data show CDR1 as LNHNV and CDR2 as YYDKDF (reference sequence). There are 18 residues in the CDR3. CDR3 bases: TGTGCCACCAGCAGAGTAAGATTAAGGACGGATTATGGAAACACCATATATTTT. Translating it yields CATSRVRLRTDYGNTIYF.

The table lists this clone with a few counts. The CDR3, as DNA: TGTGCCAGCAGCTTGACTAGCGGGGGAGGGGAGCAGTACTTC. This sequence encodes CASSLTSGGGEQYF. The chain is built from TRBV7-2 and TRBJ2-7, with 12 bases identical to TRBD2. J gave up 7 bases and V 3 bases, and 4 bases lay outside the gene matches. CDR1 and CDR2 from the germline V gene are SGHTA and FQGNSA. The length of the CDR3 is 14 residues.

This rearrangement joins TRBV4-1 to TRBJ2-6, with D perhaps TRBD1 (5 bases). Germline loops: CDR1 MGHRA, CDR2 YSYEKL. This CDR3 has 19 residues. V was pared by 2 bases and J by 0 bases, with 17 bases between. CDR3 residues: CASSQLRTTAHSGANVLTF. CDR3 DNA: TGCGCCAGCAGCCAACTGCGGACAACCGCCCACTCTGGGGCCAACGTCCTGACTTTC.

The chain recombines TRBV18 with TRBJ2-7; the match to TRBD2 covers 8 bases. This CDR3 is 13 amino acids long. Germline-derived CDR1 and CDR2 are KGHSH and LQKENI. The V segment lost 5 bases and the J segment 2 bases; nucleotides outside the gene matches: 2. The chain's CDR3 is CASSERGPYEQYF. CDR3 bases: TGTGCCAGCTCAGAGCGGGGGCCCTACGAGCAGTACTTC.

V is TRBV7-2 and J is TRBJ2-3; D unresolved. CDR3 length equals 13 residues. The V end lost 5 bases, the J end lost 6 bases, and 12 bases lay between the germline ends. The germline CDR1 and CDR2 sequences are SGHTA and FQGNSA. The CDR3, as DNA: TGTGCCAGCAGCGTCCAGGTTCAGGATACGCAGTATTTT. Amino acid sequence: CASSVQVQDTQYF.

J is TRBJ1-2 and V is TRBV6-5; D not resolved. The CDR3 is 13 residues long. Germline CDR1 reads MNHEY; CDR2 reads SVGAGI. Trimming stripped 2 bases from V and 4 bases from J, with 8 bases between. CDR3 region: CASSYGQSYGYTF. In DNA form, the CDR3 reads TGTGCCAGCAGTTACGGGCAGTCCTATGGCTACACCTTC.

This clone is labeled as medium-sized (0.01 to 0.1%). The J gene is TRBJ2-2, the V gene TRBV2; D not resolved. V dropped 5 bases and J dropped 4 bases, with 23 bases sitting between them. Germline CDR1 SNHLY, CDR2 FYNNEI. The CDR3 runs 18 residues. Written as DNA, the CDR3 is TGTGCCAGCAGTCAAACTACAGCCCGAACCCAGATCACCGGGGAGCTGTTTTTT. Encoded protein: CASSQTTARTQITGELFF.

This chain connects TRBV21-1 to TRBJ2-7; no DNA check was done on the table's D call, TRBD1. TRBV21-1 is termed a pseudogene. This CDR3 comprises 14 residues. The CDR3 sequence: CASSKGARESEQYF. The DNA for the CDR3 is TGTGCCAGCAGCAAAGGGGCCAGGGAAAGCGAGCAGTACTTC.

The gene calls are TRBV5-1 and TRBJ2-5, with TRBD2 matching over 7 bases. CDR3 size: 16 residues. Germline CDR1 reads SGHRS; CDR2 reads YFSETQ. V dropped 6 bases and J dropped 1; count of bases not matched to a gene: 12. CDR3 sequence (DNA): TGCGCCAGCAACATACCTAGCGGTTCCCGCCAAGAGACCCAGTACTTC. This encodes CASNIPSGSRQETQYF.